Below, 29 T cell receptor beta chains from the same sample are listed, as sequenced in a study of CD4 T cell repertoires in COVID-19. The repertoire was sequenced with immunoSEQ multiplex PCR; TCRdb's copy has only in-frame clones and lacks some. The table includes tens of thousands of clones, about four fifths detected once. The specimen comprised CD4+ T cells from peripheral blood, sampled after recovery from COVID-19. These receptors originate from a human donor who had COVID-19.

The V and J genes are TRBV24-1 and TRBJ2-7, with 10 bases that match TRBD1. The CDR3 totals 15 residues. Germline assignment: CDR1 KGHDR and CDR2 SFDVKD. Germline trimming cut 3 bases from V and 4 bases from J; bases unmatched to any gene: 5. Written as DNA, the CDR3 is TGTGCCACCAGTGATACCGGGACAGGGGTTTACGAGCAGTACTTC. Its protein is CATSDTGTGVYEQYF.

The chain has TRBV9 and TRBJ2-1, with 11 bases identical to TRBD1. This CDR3 comprises 14 residues. With V trimmed by 4 bases and J by 4 bases, 1 base remained unmatched. Germline loops: CDR1 SGDLS, CDR2 YYNGEE. The CDR3 DNA reads TGTGCCAGCAGCCGGGACAGGGGGTACAATGAGCAGTTCTTC. Encoded protein: CASSRDRGYNEQFF.

V usage is TRBV6-1 and J usage is TRBJ2-7, with a possible D match to TRBD1 (6 bases). Germline V gives CDR1 MNHNS, CDR2 SASEGT. CDR3 length: 15 amino acids. The V end was cut by 0 bases, the J end by 3 bases, with 12 bases between. CDR3 coding DNA: TGTGCCAGCAGTGAAGCGGACAGTACCTTCTACGAGCAGTACTTC. Its protein is CASSEADSTFYEQYF.

This chain joins TRBV5-1 and TRBJ2-7; 7 nucleotides match TRBD1. This CDR3 spans 15 amino acids. Germline CDR1 and CDR2: SGHRS and YFSETQ. V dropped 6 bases and J dropped 2; count of bases not matched to a gene: 11. The CDR3, as DNA: TGCGCCAGCACCCCTCAACAGGGGACCACCTACGAGCAGTACTTC. Its translation is CASTPQQGTTYEQYF.

This clone was recorded only once. The rearrangement joins TRBV7-8 to TRBJ2-1; D could derive from TRBD1 or TRBD2 (6 bases each). The germline V gene has CDR1 SGHVS and CDR2 FQNEAQ. V was cut by 3 bases and J by 9 bases, with 15 bases left in between. The CDR3 sequence is 14 residues long. CDR3 sequence reads: CASSLARGGFEQFF. Written as DNA, the CDR3 is TGTGCCAGCAGCTTGGCCAGAGGGGGGTTTGAGCAGTTCTTC. The entire variable domain, with the rest obtained from reference TRBV7-8 and TRBJ2-1, is as follows: GAGVSQSPRYKVAKRGQDVALRCDPISGHVSLFWYQQALGQGPEFLTYFQNEAQLDKSGLPSDRFFAERPEGSVSTLKIQRTQQEDSAVYLCASSLARGGFEQFFGPGTRLTVL.

V gene TRBV28 combines with J gene TRBJ2-7; 8 bases are a match to TRBD1. The CDR3 length is 16 residues. V lost 4 bases, J lost 1 base, and 9 bases stayed unmatched. The germline V gene has CDR1 MDHEN and CDR2 SYDVKM. Here the CDR3 reads CASSSFTGGLSYEQYF. In DNA, the CDR3 is TGTGCCAGCAGTTCATTTACAGGGGGGTTGTCCTACGAGCAGTACTTC. Looking up the rest from reference TRBV28 and TRBJ2-7 gives the full variable domain: DVKVTQSSRYLVKRTGEKVFLECVQDMDHENMFWYRQDPGLGLRLIYFSYDVKMKEKGDIPEGYSVSREKKERFSLILESASTNQTSMYLCASSSFTGGLSYEQYFGPGTRLTVT.

J is TRBJ1-6 and V is TRBV2; D may be TRBD1 (5 bases). V lost 8 bases, J lost 8 bases, and 16 bases lay in between. The CDR3 consists of 14 residues. The germline gives CDR1 SNHLY, CDR2 FYNNEI. The CDR3 spells CASRVREDYSPLHF. CDR3 bases: TGTGCCAGCCGGGTCAGGGAGGACTATTCACCCCTCCACTTT.

The V and J genes are TRBV28 and TRBJ2-2; 10 bases match TRBD1. Germline V gene sequence: CDR1 MDHEN, CDR2 SYDVKM. The V and J ends lost 5 bases and 5 bases, in that order; junction bases with no gene match: 5. The length of the CDR3 is 15 residues. The CDR3: CASSTGTGVTGELFF. Written as DNA, the CDR3 is TGTGCCAGCAGTACCGGGACAGGGGTAACCGGGGAGCTGTTTTTT.

The V and J genes are TRBV9 and TRBJ1-3; D is ambiguous. V lost 3 bases, J lost 0 bases, and 10 bases lay in between. The CDR3 loop spans 15 amino acids. Germline CDR1 is SGDLS and CDR2 is YYNGEE. As DNA, the CDR3 is TGTGCCAGCAGCGCGGTACCAGTCTCTGGAAACACCATATATTTT. Its translation is CASSAVPVSGNTIYF.

This chain connects TRBV2 to TRBJ2-3; 14 positions match TRBD2. Trimming took 7 bases from V and 6 from J; bases not matched to a gene: 6. From germline, CDR1 is SNHLY and CDR2 FYNNEI. This CDR3 is built from 15 residues. CDR3 bases: TGTGCCAGCACCCCGGGACTAGCGGGAGCGGATACGCAGTATTTT. Its protein is CASTPGLAGADTQYF.

A few counts support this clone. CDR3 nucleotide sequence: TGTGCCAGCAGTTTAATCGGACAGCCCTACGAGCAGTACTTC. Translating it yields CASSLIGQPYEQYF. The rearrangement uses TRBV27 and TRBJ2-7; TRBD1 is a possible D gene (6 bases). CDR3 size: 14 residues. V was shortened by 2 bases and J by 2 bases, with 10 bases between the two germline ends. Germline-derived CDR1 and CDR2 are MNHEY and SMNVEV (reference sequence).

This chain uses TRBV5-1 with TRBJ2-2; 9 positions match TRBD1. Germline trimming cut 4 bases from V and 2 bases from J; bases unmatched to any gene: 3. The germline V gene encodes CDR1 SGHRS and CDR2 YFSETQ. This CDR3 has 15 residues. The CDR3 sequence is CASSADRGNTGELFF. The CDR3 coding sequence is TGCGCCAGCAGCGCGGACAGGGGTAACACCGGGGAGCTGTTTTTT. Looking up the rest from reference TRBV5-1 and TRBJ2-2 gives the full variable domain: KAGVTQTPRYLIKTRGQQVTLSCSPISGHRSVSWYQQTPGQGLQFLFEYFSETQRNKGNFPGRFSGRQFSNSRSEMNVSTLELGDSALYLCASSADRGNTGELFFGEGSRLTVL.

This clone was detected only a few times. The CDR3 DNA reads as TGTGCCAGCAGCTTGGTATTGACGACCCGGAACACCGGGGAGCTGTTTTTT. Its translation is CASSLVLTTRNTGELFF. V usage is TRBV5-4 and J usage is TRBJ2-2, with D unclear. The V end lost 0 bases, the J end lost 1 base, and 13 bases lay between the germline ends. The CDR3 runs 17 residues. Germline V gene sequence: CDR1 SGHNT, CDR2 YYREEE (reference sequence).

The genes are TRBV6-4 and TRBJ2-3; D call uncertain. The germline CDR1 and CDR2 sequences are MRHNA and SNTAGT. V lost 6 bases and J 3 bases, leaving 10 bases between the germline ends. The CDR3 length is 13 residues. The CDR3 nucleotides read TGTGCCAGCAGCCCGGACGGTACAGATACGCAGTATTTT. This translates into CASSPDGTDTQYF.

CDR3 sequence reads: CATSDRDKGSYYNEQFF. The CDR3 nucleotides read TGTGCCACCAGTGATCGGGACAAGGGGTCCTACTACAATGAGCAGTTCTTC. This sequence joins TRBV24-1 and TRBJ2-1, with D possibly being TRBD1 (6 bases). The CDR3 loop spans 17 amino acids. The germline V gene has CDR1 KGHDR and CDR2 SFDVKD. With 3 bases removed from V and 3 bases from J, the gap between germline ends came to 17 bases.

The chain is built from TRBV28 and TRBJ2-3; possibly TRBD2 for D (6 bases). This CDR3 spans 17 amino acids. V was trimmed by 6 bases and J by 4 bases, leaving 23 bases between them. Germline V gene lookup returns CDR1 MDHEN and CDR2 SYDVKM. CDR3 residues: CASSTPWPGTEADTQYF. The CDR3 DNA sequence: TGTGCCAGCAGCACCCCGTGGCCAGGGACTGAGGCAGATACGCAGTATTTT.

The chain couples TRBV15 to TRBJ2-1, with 9 positions matching TRBD2. CDR1 and CDR2 from the germline V gene are LNHNV and YYDKDF (reference sequence). V lost 1 base to trimming and J lost 10 bases; unmatched junction nucleotides: 8. CDR3 length: 15 amino acids. The CDR3 DNA is TGTGCCACCAGCAGAGTGGCGGGAGGGCCAACAGAGCAGTTCTTC. It is translated as CATSRVAGGPTEQFF.

Concerning this clone: The sample has other DNA sequences that encode this CDR3 too. The rearrangement joins TRBV7-2 to TRBJ1-5; maybe TRBD1 (6 bases). The CDR3 has 15 residues. The V end was cut by 3 bases, the J end by 1 base, with 10 bases between. Germline lookup yields CDR1 SGHTA and CDR2 FQGNSA. CDR3 protein: CASSLGGLSNQPQHF. In nucleotides, the CDR3 is TGTGCCAGCAGCTTGGGGGGGCTGAGCAATCAGCCCCAGCATTTT. Looking up the rest from reference TRBV7-2 and TRBJ1-5 gives the full variable domain: GAGVSQSPSNKVTEKGKDVELRCDPISGHTALYWYRQSLGQGLEFLIYFQGNSAPDKSGLPSDRFSAERTGGSVSTLTIQRTQQEDSAVYLCASSLGGLSNQPQHFGDGTRLSIL.

The chain employs TRBV28 and TRBJ2-6, with D uncertain. The V gene lost 4 bases and the J gene lost 0 bases, with 4 bases spanning the gap. This CDR3 comprises 14 residues. CDR1 MDHEN and CDR2 SYDVKM come from the germline V gene. CDR3 nucleotide sequence: TGTGCCAGCAGTTCCGGCTCTGGGGCCAACGTCCTGACTTTC. Its translation is CASSSGSGANVLTF.

Only one count was recorded for this clone. This chain links TRBV29-1 with TRBJ2-7; possibly TRBD1 or TRBD2 for D (5 bases each). Germline V lookup: CDR1 SQVTM, CDR2 ANQGSEA. The CDR3 contains 12 residues. Trimming took 4 bases from V and 5 from J, leaving 12 bases between them. The chain's CDR3 is CSVGEGRDEQYF. As DNA, the CDR3 is TGCAGCGTTGGAGAGGGACGGGACGAGCAGTACTTC.

This chain links TRBV6-5 with TRBJ2-7; 8 positions match TRBD1. The CDR3 loop spans 14 amino acids. Germline V gives CDR1 MNHEY, CDR2 SVGAGI. The ends lost 7 bases at V and 0 bases at J; junction bases unmatched: 5. CDR3 in DNA: TGTGCCAGCAACGACAGGGGTTCCTCCTACGAGCAGTACTTC. It encodes CASNDRGSSYEQYF.

This clone was observed a single time. The chain's CDR3 is CASESVQTGKGEAFF. In DNA, the CDR3 is TGTGCCAGCGAGTCAGTGCAGACAGGGAAAGGTGAAGCTTTCTTT. V is TRBV6-1 and J is TRBJ1-1; 7 bases map to TRBD1. The CDR3 length is 15 residues. The V gene's germline CDR1 is MNHNS and CDR2 SASEGT. The J segment lost 7 bases and the V segment lost 8 bases, leaving 16 bases of the junction unmatched.

The V gene is TRBV5-1, the J gene TRBJ2-2; D might be TRBD1 (6 bases). In germline, CDR1 is SGHRS, CDR2 YFSETQ. Trimming cost V 6 bases and J 3 bases, with 12 bases left between them. The CDR3 totals 14 residues. In nucleotides, the CDR3 is TGCGCCAGCAAAAGGGCAGGGGACACCGGGGAGCTGTTTTTT. It yields the protein CASKRAGDTGELFF.

The rearrangement links TRBV28 to TRBJ2-5; 7 bases fit TRBD2. The V segment lost 5 bases and the J segment 4 bases; nucleotides outside the gene matches: 7. This CDR3 region has 14 residues. The germline CDR1 and CDR2 sequences are MDHEN and SYDVKM. The CDR3, as DNA: TGTGCCAGCAGTCGACATATAGCGGGAGAGACCCAGTACTTC. Amino acids: CASSRHIAGETQYF.

In its sample, this clone was seen a few times. The CDR3, as DNA: TGTGCCAGCAGTTACGCGCTCAATAGAGAAACTCCGACCTACACCTTC. This translates into CASSYALNRETPTYTF. This chain connects TRBV6-5 to TRBJ1-2, with D unresolved. CDR3 length: 16 residues. Trimming took off 2 bases at V and 10 bases at J, with 23 bases between the two ends. Germline V gene data show CDR1 as MNHEY and CDR2 as SVGAGI.

This clone has only one observation. The chain is built from TRBV7-2 and TRBJ2-1; 7 bases line up with TRBD2. The CDR3 has 11 residues. After removal of 4 bases from V and 14 bases from J, the junction contained 5 bases not matched to a gene. CDR1 and CDR2 (germline): SGHTA, FQGNSA. CDR3 sequence reads: CASSSRGEKFF. CDR3 sequence (DNA): TGTGCCAGCAGCTCACGGGGGGAAAAGTTCTTC.

The chain joins TRBV20-1 to TRBJ2-2; D is uncertain. The V end lost 3 bases, the J end lost 5 bases, and 10 bases lay between the germline ends. From germline, CDR1 is DFQATT and CDR2 SNEGSKA (reference sequence). The CDR3 extends over 13 amino acids. CDR3 sequence reads: CSASYGITGELFF. The CDR3 bases are TGCAGTGCTAGTTATGGAATTACCGGGGAGCTGTTTTTT.

The CDR3: CASSFRGGVPFF. Here the CDR3 DNA reads TGTGCCAGCAGCTTTAGGGGGGGGGTACCTTTCTTT. The chain carries TRBV5-4 and TRBJ1-1; D perhaps matches TRBD1 (6 bases). This CDR3 spans 12 amino acids. CDR1 is SGHNT, CDR2 YYREEE, per germline (reference sequence). Trimming removed 2 bases at V and 12 bases at J, with 14 bases between. The full variable domain, with the rest looked up from reference TRBV5-4 and TRBJ1-1, is ETGVTQSPTHLIKTRGQQVTLRCSSQSGHNTVSWYQQALGQGPQFIFQYYREEENGRGNFPPRFSGLQFPNYSSELNVNALELDDSALYLCASSFRGGVPFFGQGTRLTVV.

The chain recombines TRBV7-8 with TRBJ1-5, with a tentative D call TRBD1 (6 bases). Deletions cut 1 base from V and 4 bases from J, with 11 bases between. The CDR3 runs 15 residues. Germline V lookup: CDR1 SGHVS, CDR2 FQNEAQ. CDR3 sequence reads: CASSLDGGRNQPQHF. CDR3 DNA sequence: TGTGCCAGCAGCTTAGACGGGGGCAGGAATCAGCCCCAGCATTTT.